The entry that follows covers one TCR beta chain sequence. Its antigen is still unknown. CDR1 is SGHVS, CDR2 FQNEAQ, per germline. The CDR3 runs to 16 residues. The junction had 7 bases not matched to a gene; V was cut back by 5 bases and J by 2 bases. This sample is part of a study of identical twins. Every one of the donors was a healthy Caucasian. Study observations and caveats: Out-of-frame alpha sequences common to twins exhibited an excess of low generation probability. A lower insertion count was a feature of abundant cord blood beta clonotypes, with no such feature in memory repertoires.

Template switching added a universal primer site; cDNA carried unique molecular identifiers. TCRdb itself ran the 5' RACE reads through MiXCR, one entry per CDR3 protein. Altogether hundreds of thousands of distinct CDR3 sequences are present, 6.1% being singletons, with the ten largest covering about 2%. V is TRBV7-8 and J is TRBJ2-1, with 9 bases matching TRBD1. Material for sequencing was naive T cells sorted from blood. This TCR was sampled from a man aged 18-30 years in good health. The CDR3: CASSPRTGETYNEQFF. The DNA for the CDR3 is TGTGCCAGCAGCCCTCGGACAGGGGAAACCTACAATGAGCAGTTCTTC. Supplemented by reference TRBV7-8 and TRBJ2-1, the full variable domain reads GAGVSQSPRYKVAKRGQDVALRCDPISGHVSLFWYQQALGQGPEFLTYFQNEAQLDKSGLPSDRFFAERPEGSVSTLKIQRTQQEDSAVYLCASSPRTGETYNEQFFGPGTRLTVL.